Listed below are T cell receptor beta chains from one sample, sequenced in a study of blood T cells in healthy people across ages. Each CDR3 protein is one row after TCRdb ran MiXCR on the 5' RACE reads. The profile shows 1.5 million to 1.9 million distinct CDR3 sequences, approximately 39% of them singletons. What was sequenced was blood. The receptors stem from a woman under 30 in good health. Each CDR3 is given with its conserved first and last residue. The order of the fields is V gene, CDR3 length, J gene, clone size, D gene, CDR3 DNA, CDR3 protein. D genes are given only for firm matches. Some rows have no size entry. The others give once, few or many, or a class for an expanded clone.

TRBV6-2/TRBV6-3	14	TRBJ2-7	-	-	TGTGCCAGCAGTCGGACATCTAAGGGCTACGAGCAGTACTTC	CASSRTSKGYEQYF
TRBV27	13	TRBJ2-7	-	-	TGTGCCATCGCGAGCCCTGGGGCAGGCTTACAGTACTTC	CAIASPGAGLQYF
TRBV5-6	15	TRBJ1-1	-	-	TGTGCCAGCAGTTTTCGGGGGACTTTGAACACTGAAGCTTTCTTT	CASSFRGTLNTEAFF
TRBV20-1	12	TRBJ1-2	many	-	TGCAGTGCTAGCGGGGGATCCTATGGCTACACCTTC	CSASGGSYGYTF
TRBV29-1	13	TRBJ1-4	once	TRBD1	TGCAGCGCCCAGGGGGCGGCTAATGAAAAACTGTTTTTT	CSAQGAANEKLFF
TRBV5-1	15	TRBJ1-1	-	-	TGCGCCAGCAGCTTGTATGGTGGTGGAGACACTGAAGCTTTCTTT	CASSLYGGGDTEAFF
TRBV5-5	15	TRBJ1-4	-	-	TGTGCCAGCAGCTTGGAAGGGACAACTAATGAAAAACTGTTTTTT	CASSLEGTTNEKLFF
TRBV7-2	14	TRBJ2-3	-	-	TGTGCCGGCAGCGCGGAGCGCGGGAAAATTACGCAGTATTTT	CAGSAERGKITQYF
TRBV7-2	16	TRBJ2-3	once	-	TGTGCCAGCAGCTTAAGGCCGGTAGGAAAGAGAGATACGCAGTATTTT	CASSLRPVGKRDTQYF
TRBV3-1	14	TRBJ2-1	-	-	TGTGCCAGCAGCTACCGGGACATAGCCTACGAGCAGTTCTTC	CASSYRDIAYEQFF
TRBV20-1	16	TRBJ2-1	-	-	TGCAGTGCTAGTGGGGCTAGCGTGAGGGCCAGTAATGAGCAGTTCTTC	CSASGASVRASNEQFF
TRBV6-2/TRBV6-3	16	TRBJ1-2	-	-	TGTGCCAGCAATACGGACAGCAAAGAGAAAGAGGATGGCTACACCTTC	CASNTDSKEKEDGYTF
TRBV20-1	16	TRBJ2-2	-	-	TGCAGTGCTAGGTCAGGCTCTAGCCGAAACACCGGGGAGCTGTTTTTT	CSARSGSSRNTGELFF
TRBV7-2	12	TRBJ2-1	-	-	TGTGCCAGCAGCTTACCGGGACAATCCCAGTTCTTC	CASSLPGQSQFF
TRBV30	12	TRBJ1-2	-	-	TGTGCAGTGGACCAAGGATTGGGGGGCTACACCTTC	CAVDQGLGGYTF
TRBV20-1	14	TRBJ2-7	few	TRBD1	TGCAGTGCTAGAGATTCCGGACAGGGCTACGAGCAGTACTTC	CSARDSGQGYEQYF
TRBV4-3	14	TRBJ1-6	-	-	TGCGCCAGCAGTCACGTAGGGGCTAATTCACCCCTCCACTTT	CASSHVGANSPLHF
TRBV7-2	14	TRBJ2-1	-	-	TGTGCCAGCAGCTTCGCGCGGGCCTACAATGAGCAGTTCTTC	CASSFARAYNEQFF
TRBV5-1	15	TRBJ1-1	-	-	TGCGCCAGCAGCTTCCAGACGGGGCTTAACACTGAAGCTTTCTTT	CASSFQTGLNTEAFF
TRBV27	19	TRBJ2-2	once	TRBD2	TGTGCCAGCAGTTCCCTTGGGCAGACTAGCGGGATCGTTACCGGGGAGCTGTTTTTT	CASSSLGQTSGIVTGELFF
TRBV7-2	15	TRBJ2-7	-	-	TGTGCCAGCAGCTTAGTTATGCGCAGCTCCTACGAGCAGTACTTC	CASSLVMRSSYEQYF
TRBV6-2/TRBV6-3	14	TRBJ2-3	-	-	TGTGCCAGCAGGGGTAGGACTATCAACGATACGCAGTATTTT	CASRGRTINDTQYF
TRBV6-6	16	TRBJ2-3	-	-	TGTGCCAGCAGTTATCTTCTAGCGCGGAATACAGATACGCAGTATTTT	CASSYLLARNTDTQYF
TRBV7-9	18	TRBJ2-3	-	TRBD2	TGTGCCAGCAGCTCCGGGACTAGCGGTATTAGTAGCACAGATACGCAGTATTTT	CASSSGTSGISSTDTQYF
TRBV20-1	11	TRBJ1-1	few	-	TGCAGTGCTAGGATAAACACTGAAGCTTTCTTT	CSARINTEAFF
TRBV7-9	13	TRBJ1-6	-	-	TGTGCCAGCAGCAACAGAGAGAATTCACCCCTCCACTTT	CASSNRENSPLHF
TRBV20-1	16	TRBJ2-7	few	-	TGCAGTGCTAGAAAACCGCGACTAACCCCCTCCTACGAGCAGTACTTC	CSARKPRLTPSYEQYF
TRBV20-1	13	TRBJ1-5	-	-	TGCAGTGCTAGTGCGGACGCAAATCAGCCCCAGCATTTT	CSASADANQPQHF
TRBV7-2	15	TRBJ2-7	-	-	TGTGCCAGCAGCTTCCGGGACTCCAGCCCCTACGAGCAGTACTTC	CASSFRDSSPYEQYF
TRBV20-1	14	TRBJ1-2	-	-	TGCAGTGCCCCCGGCGTCCAGGGCAGCTATGGCTACACCTTC	CSAPGVQGSYGYTF
TRBV7-2	14	TRBJ1-2	-	TRBD1	TGTGCCAGCAGCCTAAGGACAGGGTCCTTTGGCTACACCTTC	CASSLRTGSFGYTF
TRBV5-8	14	TRBJ2-1	-	-	TGTGCCAGCAGCTTGGGGGTGGGGAACTACGAGCAGTTCTTC	CASSLGVGNYEQFF
TRBV7-2	14	TRBJ2-3	few	-	TGTGCCAGCAGCTGGCCGGGAGTGGCGGATACGCAGTATTTT	CASSWPGVADTQYF
TRBV29-1	10	TRBJ2-7	-	-	TGCAGCTCAGTAGCAAATGAGCAGTACTTC	CSSVANEQYF
TRBV18	15	TRBJ1-4	-	-	TGTGCCAGCTCATCGTTAGATGCAACTAATGAAAAACTGTTTTTT	CASSSLDATNEKLFF
TRBV2	14	TRBJ1-2	-	-	TGTGTCAGCAGTAGGGGAGCCTCTAACTATGGCTACACCTTC	CVSSRGASNYGYTF
TRBV12-3/TRBV12-4	13	TRBJ2-3	few	-	TGTGCCAGCAGTCCAAGACAGGACTGCCAGCCGTATTTT	CASSPRQDCQPYF
TRBV5-6	12	TRBJ1-1	few	-	TGTGCCAGCAGCTTGGGAGTGGTCGAAGCTTTCTTT	CASSLGVVEAFF
TRBV30	14	TRBJ2-6	once	-	TGTGCCTCGGACCCGAGCTCTGGGGCCAACGTCCTGACTTTC	CASDPSSGANVLTF
TRBV7-8	17	TRBJ2-4	-	TRBD2	TGTGCCAGCAGCTTAGCGAGGCTAGCGGGGGGTAACAATGAGCAGTACTTC	CASSLARLAGGNNEQYF
TRBV2	16	TRBJ2-7	-	-	TGTGCCAGCAGTGACCCGACAGAGTTTAGCTCCTACGAGCAGTACTTC	CASSDPTEFSSYEQYF
TRBV7-9	17	TRBJ2-6	-	-	TGTGCCAGCAGCGACCCTAAAAGGGCGCGGGGGGCCAACGTCCTGACTTTC	CASSDPKRARGANVLTF
TRBV7-2	17	TRBJ1-4	-	TRBD1	TGTGCCAGCAGCTTAGCCGAGACAGGGGCCCTTGGGACAAAACTGTTTTTT	CASSLAETGALGTKLFF
TRBV29-1	16	TRBJ2-1	-	-	TGCAGCATTGAAGCCTGGGATAGGGGGAACTACAATGAGCAGTTCTTC	CSIEAWDRGNYNEQFF
TRBV14	19	TRBJ1-1	-	TRBD1	TGTGCCAGCAGCCAAGATCTCAGGGGGACAGGGTGGAGGAACACTGAAGCTTTCTTT	CASSQDLRGTGWRNTEAFF
TRBV20-1	14	TRBJ1-1	-	-	TGCAGTGCTCCTCACAGGGAAGGAGTCGCTGAAGCTTTCTTT	CSAPHREGVAEAFF
TRBV4-3	16	TRBJ1-1	few	-	TGCGCCAGCAGCCCGACCTCGGGACGCATGAACACTGAAGCTTTCTTT	CASSPTSGRMNTEAFF